These 22 T cell receptor beta chains came from one sample sequenced in a study of blood T cell repertoires in COVID-19. Only in-frame clones appear in the TCRdb table, and some are missing; sequencing was by immunoSEQ multiplex PCR. The data contain under 75,000 clones, around 90% of them seen just once; the ten biggest clones take up more than 2%. Sequencing was carried out using peripheral blood. The receptors originated from a human donor in a cohort sampled during active COVID-19.

The J gene is TRBJ1-1, the V gene TRBV30, with TRBD1 as a possible D gene (6 bases). The CDR3 is made up of 14 amino acids. V lost 3 bases, J lost 4 bases, and 15 bases lay in between. CDR1 and CDR2 from the germline V gene are GTSNPN and SVGIG (reference sequence). The CDR3 DNA reads TGTGCCTGGAGCCTCGGAGGGGGGGGCACTGAAGCTTTCTTT. Its translation: CAWSLGGGGTEAFF.

The chain is built from TRBV5-1 and TRBJ2-7; 10 nucleotides align to TRBD2. CDR3 size: 15 residues. The germline CDR1 and CDR2 sequences are SGHRS and YFSETQ. With 4 bases clipped from V and 4 bases from J, the junction kept 8 bases outside the gene matches. The CDR3 here is CASSPIPSGGYEQYF. The CDR3 nucleotides are TGCGCCAGCAGCCCTATTCCTAGCGGGGGTTACGAGCAGTACTTC.

V gene TRBV4-2 combines with J gene TRBJ2-3, with D possibly being TRBD1 (6 bases). This CDR3 is 14 amino acids long. Trimming pared 1 base from V and 2 bases from J, leaving 7 bases between. The germline V gene encodes CDR1 LGHNA and CDR2 YNFKEQ. CDR3 sequence reads: CASSQGTATDTQYF. CDR3 nucleotide sequence: TGTGCCAGCAGCCAAGGGACAGCCACAGATACGCAGTATTTT.

This clone was recorded only once. The genes are TRBV5-1 and TRBJ1-3; the D gene is possibly TRBD1 (6 bases). With 3 bases removed from V and 4 bases from J, the gap between germline ends came to 17 bases. The germline CDR1 and CDR2 sequences are SGHRS and YFSETQ. This CDR3 is built from 16 residues. The CDR3 bases are TGCGCCAGCAGCTCCTCCGGGGGGGGCCCGGGAAACACCATATATTTT. Protein sequence: CASSSSGGGPGNTIYF.

This chain connects TRBV3-1 (or the pseudogene TRBV3-2) to TRBJ2-2, with 7 nucleotides matching TRBD1. Trimming took 8 bases from V and 0 from J; bases not matched to a gene: 3. CDR3 length: 14 amino acids. Looked up from germline, CDR1 is LGHDT and CDR2 is YNNKEL (reference sequence). The CDR3 sequence: CASRDSPNTGELFF. CDR3 coding DNA: TGTGCCAGCCGGGACAGTCCGAACACCGGGGAGCTGTTTTTT.

V usage is TRBV3-1 (or the pseudogene TRBV3-2) and J usage is TRBJ2-1; D not resolved. Germline assignment: CDR1 LGHDT and CDR2 YNNKEL (reference sequence). Trimming shortened V by 6 bases and J by 10 bases, and 16 bases separated the two germline ends. The CDR3 loop spans 13 amino acids. The CDR3 DNA reads TGTGCCAGCAGTCAAAACAGTGTTGGCGAGCAGTTCTTC. This sequence encodes CASSQNSVGEQFF.

V gene TRBV6-6 combines with J gene TRBJ1-1; perhaps TRBD1 as D (5 bases). Trimming shortened V by 5 bases and J by 7 bases, and 17 bases separated the two germline ends. Germline CDR1 MNHNY, CDR2 SVGAGI (reference sequence). The CDR3 extends over 14 amino acids. As DNA, the CDR3 is TGTGCCAGCAGTCCCCCTGATAGGGGATATGAAGCTTTCTTT. Its protein product is CASSPPDRGYEAFF.

This rearrangement joins TRBV4-1 to TRBJ2-3, with 12 bases lining up with TRBD2. Trimming cost V 4 bases and J 5 bases; bases outside gene matches: 7. This CDR3 is built from 16 residues. Germline V lookup: CDR1 MGHRA, CDR2 YSYEKL. This chain's CDR3 is CASSRRLAGDLDTQYF. The CDR3 nucleotides are TGCGCCAGCAGCCGACGACTAGCGGGGGATTTAGATACGCAGTATTTT.

V and J are TRBV28 and TRBJ2-2, with 12 bases that match TRBD1. The germline V gene has CDR1 MDHEN and CDR2 SYDVKM. The CDR3 is 16 amino acids. J lost 5 bases, V lost 2 bases, and 3 bases had no gene match. CDR3 DNA sequence: TGTGCCAGCAGTTTAGGGGACAGGGGGCATACCGGGGAGCTGTTTTTT. This codes for CASSLGDRGHTGELFF. The variable domain in full, completed from reference TRBV28 and TRBJ2-2, reads DVKVTQSSRYLVKRTGEKVFLECVQDMDHENMFWYRQDPGLGLRLIYFSYDVKMKEKGDIPEGYSVSREKKERFSLILESASTNQTSMYLCASSLGDRGHTGELFFGEGSRLTVL.

The J gene is TRBJ2-7, the V gene TRBV5-4; TRBD2 matches at 9 bases. Trimming cost V 4 bases and J 7 bases; bases outside gene matches: 12. This CDR3 contains 15 residues. Germline V CDR1 and CDR2: SGHNT, YYREEE (reference sequence). This CDR3 is CASSVRLAVASEQYF. In DNA, the CDR3 is TGTGCCAGCAGCGTAAGACTAGCGGTAGCGTCAGAGCAGTACTTC.

The J gene is TRBJ1-1, the V gene TRBV4-1, with 8 bases aligning to TRBD1. CDR3 length: 15 residues. The ends lost 2 bases at V and 1 base at J; junction bases unmatched: 3. Germline CDR1 reads MGHRA; CDR2 reads YSYEKL. CDR3 nucleotide sequence: TGCGCCAGCAGCCAAAAAGGGACAGGGAACACTGAAGCTTTCTTT. This codes for CASSQKGTGNTEAFF.

V is TRBV19 and J is TRBJ2-2, with D maybe TRBD1 (5 bases). This CDR3 has 15 residues. Germline CDR1 reads LNHDA; CDR2 reads SQIVND (reference sequence). Trimming left V 5 bases short and J 2 bases short, with 12 bases between. The CDR3 DNA sequence: TGTGCCAGTAGTGCGGACAATCTAAACACCGGGGAGCTGTTTTTT. This encodes CASSADNLNTGELFF. Looking up the rest from reference TRBV19 and TRBJ2-2 gives the full variable domain: DGGITQSPKYLFRKEGQNVTLSCEQNLNHDAMYWYRQDPGQGLRLIYYSQIVNDFQKGDIAEGYSVSREKKESFPLTVTSAQKNPTAFYLCASSADNLNTGELFFGEGSRLTVL.

The rearrangement joins TRBV24-1 to TRBJ2-3; D not certain. The CDR3 consists of 11 residues. Per germline, CDR1 KGHDR and CDR2 SFDVKD. Trimming shortened V by 2 bases and J by 8 bases, and 4 bases separated the two germline ends. DNA of the CDR3: TGTGCCACCAGTGATTCGCGTACGCAGTATTTT. This translates into CATSDSRTQYF.

V is TRBV19 and J is TRBJ2-7, with TRBD2 identical over 7 bases. J lost 7 bases, V lost 9 bases, and 18 bases had no gene match. Germline values: CDR1 LNHDA, CDR2 SQIVND (reference sequence). CDR3 size: 15 residues. This CDR3 reads CASSLGTVRGSEQYF. CDR3 sequence (DNA): TGTGCCAGCTCTTTAGGGACGGTGCGGGGGAGTGAGCAGTACTTC. Together with reference TRBV19 and TRBJ2-7, the CDR3 gives the full variable domain: DGGITQSPKYLFRKEGQNVTLSCEQNLNHDAMYWYRQDPGQGLRLIYYSQIVNDFQKGDIAEGYSVSREKKESFPLTVTSAQKNPTAFYLCASSLGTVRGSEQYFGPGTRLTVT.

This chain joins TRBV7-9 and TRBJ1-1; 8 positions match TRBD1. This CDR3 is built from 15 residues. With V trimmed by 5 bases and J by 2 bases, 7 bases remained unmatched. Germline V lookup: CDR1 SEHNR, CDR2 FQNEAQ (reference sequence). The CDR3 here is CASSPRQGKNTEAFF. DNA of the CDR3: TGTGCCAGCAGCCCCCGACAGGGGAAAAACACTGAAGCTTTCTTT.

This rearrangement joins TRBV14 to TRBJ2-1; no clear D. CDR1 SGHDN and CDR2 FVKESK come from the germline V gene. CDR3 length: 13 amino acids. Between the trimmed V and J ends, which lost 6 bases and 8 bases, there was a span of 14 bases. CDR3 residues: CASRPPPEDEQFF. The CDR3 DNA reads TGTGCCAGCAGGCCACCCCCTGAGGATGAGCAGTTCTTC. Based on the CDR3 plus reference TRBV14 and TRBJ2-1, the full variable domain is EAGVTQFPSHSVIEKGQTVTLRCDPISGHDNLYWYRRVMGKEIKFLLHFVKESKQDESGMPNNRFLAERTGGTYSTLKVQPAELEDSGVYFCASRPPPEDEQFFGPGTRLTVL.

The chain joins TRBV28 to TRBJ2-1; 13 nucleotides agree with TRBD2. The length of the CDR3 is 15 residues. V dropped 7 bases and J dropped 8; count of bases not matched to a gene: 8. The germline CDR1 and CDR2 sequences are MDHEN and SYDVKM. CDR3 region: CASKRLGTSGDEQFF. As DNA, the CDR3 is TGTGCCAGCAAACGACTAGGGACTAGCGGGGATGAGCAGTTCTTC. Filled out from reference TRBV28 and TRBJ2-1, the complete variable domain reads DVKVTQSSRYLVKRTGEKVFLECVQDMDHENMFWYRQDPGLGLRLIYFSYDVKMKEKGDIPEGYSVSREKKERFSLILESASTNQTSMYLCASKRLGTSGDEQFFGPGTRLTVL.

The chain recombines TRBV2 with TRBJ2-7, with TRBD1 matching 12 bases. The CDR3 has 15 amino acids. Losses at the gene ends were 8 bases for V and 6 bases for J; bases not matched to a gene: 11. From germline, CDR1 is SNHLY and CDR2 FYNNEI. CDR3 bases: TGTGCCAGCGGGGGGACAGGGGGCGGTTACGGCGAGCAGTACTTC. This translates into CASGGTGGGYGEQYF.

This clone was seen just once. The chain is built from TRBV18 and TRBJ2-7; 8 bases map to TRBD1. The V gene's germline CDR1 is KGHSH and CDR2 LQKENI. The CDR3 is made up of 14 amino acids. The junction had 10 bases not matched to a gene; V was cut back by 6 bases and J by 6 bases. The CDR3 region is CASSVDRGNLEQYF. The CDR3 DNA follows: TGTGCCAGCTCGGTTGACAGGGGCAACCTCGAGCAGTACTTC.

This clone was seen a few times. CDR3 residues: CSARLGGSRGDTEAFF. The CDR3 DNA follows: TGCAGCGCACGATTAGGTGGCTCCCGCGGGGACACTGAAGCTTTCTTT. V usage is TRBV29-1 and J usage is TRBJ1-1; D gene unclear. The CDR3 contains 16 residues. Trimming stripped 7 bases from V and 3 bases from J, with 24 bases between. CDR1 SQVTM and CDR2 ANQGSEA come from the germline V gene.

The chain uses TRBV6-5 and TRBJ2-1; TRBD2 aligns across 11 bases. This CDR3 contains 13 residues. Germline CDR1 and CDR2: MNHEY and SVGAGI. Germline trimming cut 8 bases from V and 9 bases from J; bases unmatched to any gene: 6. The CDR3 here is CASQLAGVSEQFF. CDR3 DNA sequence: TGTGCCAGCCAACTAGCGGGAGTAAGTGAGCAGTTCTTC.

The chain has TRBV4-1 and TRBJ1-2; D remains unclear. Germline CDR1 MGHRA, CDR2 YSYEKL. V dropped 1 base and J dropped 7 bases, with 16 bases sitting between them. The CDR3 runs to 15 residues. The CDR3, as DNA: TGCGCCAGCAGCCAAGGCGATCTGGGTGCGGCTGGCTACACCTTC. Protein: CASSQGDLGAAGYTF.